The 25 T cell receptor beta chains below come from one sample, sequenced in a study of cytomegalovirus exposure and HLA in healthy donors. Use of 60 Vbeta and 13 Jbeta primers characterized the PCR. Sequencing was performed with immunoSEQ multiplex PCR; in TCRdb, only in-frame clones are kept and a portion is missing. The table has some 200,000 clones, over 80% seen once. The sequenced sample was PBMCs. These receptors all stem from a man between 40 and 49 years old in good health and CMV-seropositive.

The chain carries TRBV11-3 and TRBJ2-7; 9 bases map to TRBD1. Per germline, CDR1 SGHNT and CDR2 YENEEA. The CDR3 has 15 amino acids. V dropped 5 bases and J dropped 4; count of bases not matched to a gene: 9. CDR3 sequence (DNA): TGTGCCAGCAGCCTGCGGACAGGGGTTCCGTACGAGCAGTACTTC. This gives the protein CASSLRTGVPYEQYF.

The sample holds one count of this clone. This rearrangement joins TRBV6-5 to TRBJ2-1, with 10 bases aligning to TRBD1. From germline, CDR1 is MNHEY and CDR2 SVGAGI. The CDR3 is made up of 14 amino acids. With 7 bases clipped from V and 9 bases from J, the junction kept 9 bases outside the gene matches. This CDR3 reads CASTLGQGEFEQFF. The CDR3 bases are TGTGCCAGCACCTTAGGACAGGGGGAATTTGAGCAGTTCTTC.

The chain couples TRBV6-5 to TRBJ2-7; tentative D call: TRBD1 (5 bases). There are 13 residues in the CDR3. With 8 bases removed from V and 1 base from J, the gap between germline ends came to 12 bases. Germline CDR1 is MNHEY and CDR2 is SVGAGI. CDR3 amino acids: CASQRTTSYEQYF. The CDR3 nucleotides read TGTGCCAGCCAAAGGACAACTTCCTACGAGCAGTACTTC.

CDR3 sequence reads: CASSEGGRFGHEQYF. DNA of the CDR3: TGTGCCAGCAGTGAAGGTGGGAGATTTGGGCACGAGCAGTACTTC. V usage is TRBV25-1 and J usage is TRBJ2-5; D might be TRBD2 (5 bases). The J call is in doubt because the DNA end fits TRBJ2-7 better. The CDR3 contains 15 residues. The germline gives CDR1 MGHDK, CDR2 SYGVNS.

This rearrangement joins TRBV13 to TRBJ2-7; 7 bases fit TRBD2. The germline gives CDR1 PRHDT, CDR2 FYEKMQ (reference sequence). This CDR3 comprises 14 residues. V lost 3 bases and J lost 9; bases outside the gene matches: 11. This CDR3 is CASSFTDGGSVQYF. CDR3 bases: TGTGCCAGCAGCTTCACCGACGGGGGGTCAGTGCAGTACTTC.

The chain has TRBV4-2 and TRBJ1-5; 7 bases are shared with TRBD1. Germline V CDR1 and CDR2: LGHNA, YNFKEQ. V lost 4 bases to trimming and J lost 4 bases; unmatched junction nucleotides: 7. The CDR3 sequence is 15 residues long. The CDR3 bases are TGTGCCAGCAGCCCCCAGGGGGGTAATAATCAGCCCCAGCATTTT. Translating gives CASSPQGGNNQPQHF.

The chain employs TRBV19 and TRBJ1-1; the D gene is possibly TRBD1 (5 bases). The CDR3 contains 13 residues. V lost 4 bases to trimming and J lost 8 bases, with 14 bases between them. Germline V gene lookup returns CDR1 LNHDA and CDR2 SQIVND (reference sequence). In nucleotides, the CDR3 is TGTGCCAGTAGTAAGGGGTGGAACGGGGAAGCTTTCTTT. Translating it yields CASSKGWNGEAFF.

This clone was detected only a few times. CDR3 nucleotides: TGTGCCAGCAGTATGGGGACAGGGAACACTGAAGCTTTCTTT. Its translation: CASSMGTGNTEAFF. The rearrangement links TRBV6-5 to TRBJ1-1; 8 bases are a match to TRBD1. The V gene end was trimmed by 5 bases and the J gene end by 1 base; junction bases not matched to a gene: 3. Per the germline V gene, CDR1 is MNHEY and CDR2 is SVGAGI. The CDR3 sequence is 14 residues long.

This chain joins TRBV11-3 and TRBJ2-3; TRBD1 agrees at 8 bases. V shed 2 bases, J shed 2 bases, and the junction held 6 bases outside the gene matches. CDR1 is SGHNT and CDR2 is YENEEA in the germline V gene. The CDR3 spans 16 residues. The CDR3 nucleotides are TGTGCCAGCAGCTTAAGGGCAGGGGGCCTCACAGATACGCAGTATTTT. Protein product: CASSLRAGGLTDTQYF.

CDR3 bases: TGTGCCAGCAGTTTTTGGCGGTCCGGGGATACGCAGTATTTT. Residues: CASSFWRSGDTQYF. The chain links TRBV28 to TRBJ2-3; D gene ambiguous. This CDR3 is 14 amino acids long. With 3 bases removed from V and 6 bases from J, the gap between germline ends came to 13 bases. Looked up from germline, CDR1 is MDHEN and CDR2 is SYDVKM.

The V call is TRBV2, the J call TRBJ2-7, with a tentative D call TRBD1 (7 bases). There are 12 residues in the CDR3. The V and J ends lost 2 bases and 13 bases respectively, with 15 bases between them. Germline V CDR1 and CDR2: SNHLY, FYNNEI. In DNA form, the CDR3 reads TGTGCCAGCAGTGAACGACAGGGAGGTACTTACTTC. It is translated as CASSERQGGTYF.

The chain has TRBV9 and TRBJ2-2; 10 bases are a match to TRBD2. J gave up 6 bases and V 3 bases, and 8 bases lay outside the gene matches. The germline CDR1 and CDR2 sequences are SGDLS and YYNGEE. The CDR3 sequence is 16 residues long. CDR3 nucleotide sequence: TGTGCCAGCAGCGCCTGGGGGAGCGGGGGGGCCGGGGAGCTGTTTTTT. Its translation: CASSAWGSGGAGELFF.

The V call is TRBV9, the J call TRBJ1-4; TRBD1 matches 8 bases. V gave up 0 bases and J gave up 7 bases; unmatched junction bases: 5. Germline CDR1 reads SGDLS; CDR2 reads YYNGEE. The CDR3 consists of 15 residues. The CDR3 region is CASSVGARGREKLFF. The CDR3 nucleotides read TGTGCCAGCAGCGTAGGGGCCAGGGGGCGTGAAAAACTGTTTTTT.

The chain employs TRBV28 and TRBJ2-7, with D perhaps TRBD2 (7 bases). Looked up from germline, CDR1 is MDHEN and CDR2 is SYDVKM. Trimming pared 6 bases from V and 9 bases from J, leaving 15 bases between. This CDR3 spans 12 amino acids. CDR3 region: CASSITGRGQYF. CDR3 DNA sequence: TGTGCCAGCAGCATTACAGGGAGGGGGCAGTACTTC.

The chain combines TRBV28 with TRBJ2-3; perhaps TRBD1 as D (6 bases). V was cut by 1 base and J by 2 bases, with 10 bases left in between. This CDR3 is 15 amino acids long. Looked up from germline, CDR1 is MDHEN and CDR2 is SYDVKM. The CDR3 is CASSLFTGPTDTQYF. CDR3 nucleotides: TGTGCCAGCAGTTTATTTACAGGGCCCACAGATACGCAGTATTTT.

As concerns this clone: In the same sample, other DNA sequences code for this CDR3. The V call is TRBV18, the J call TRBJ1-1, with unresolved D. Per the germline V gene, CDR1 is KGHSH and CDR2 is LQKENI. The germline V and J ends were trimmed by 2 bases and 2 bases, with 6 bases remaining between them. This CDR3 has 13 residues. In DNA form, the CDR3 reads TGTGCCAGCTCACCAACGGGAAACACTGAAGCTTTCTTT. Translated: CASSPTGNTEAFF. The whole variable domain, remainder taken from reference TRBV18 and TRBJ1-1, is NAGVMQNPRHLVRRRGQEARLRCSPMKGHSHVYWYRQLPEEGLKFMVYLQKENIIDESGMPKERFSAEFPKEGPSILRIQQVVRGDSAAYFCASSPTGNTEAFFGQGTRLTVV.

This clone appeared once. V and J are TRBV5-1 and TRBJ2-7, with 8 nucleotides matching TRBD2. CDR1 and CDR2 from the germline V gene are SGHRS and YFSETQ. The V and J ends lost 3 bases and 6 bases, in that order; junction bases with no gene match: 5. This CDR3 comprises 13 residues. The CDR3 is CASSSPGLGEQYF. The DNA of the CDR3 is TGCGCCAGCAGCTCGCCGGGACTAGGCGAGCAGTACTTC.

CDR3 region: CASSLIAGRSGNTIYF. In DNA form, the CDR3 reads TGTGCCAGCAGCTTAATCGCAGGGCGCTCTGGAAACACCATATATTTT. The V and J genes are TRBV7-9 and TRBJ1-3; D possibly corresponds to TRBD1 (5 bases). The CDR3 contains 16 residues. V lost 2 bases and J lost 0, with 11 bases in between. Germline lookup yields CDR1 SEHNR and CDR2 FQNEAQ (reference sequence). The entire variable domain, with the rest obtained from reference TRBV7-9 and TRBJ1-3, is as follows: DTGVSQNPRHKITKRGQNVTFRCDPISEHNRLYWYRQTLGQGPEFLTYFQNEAQLEKSRLLSDRFSAERPKGSFSTLEIQRTEQGDSAMYLCASSLIAGRSGNTIYFGEGSWLTVV.

The CDR3 here is CASSAPEGVREKLFF. The CDR3, as DNA: TGTGCCAGCAGCGCTCCTGAGGGGGTACGGGAAAAACTGTTTTTT. The chain employs TRBV7-9 and TRBJ1-4, with a possible D match to TRBD1 (6 bases). The CDR3 totals 15 residues. CDR1 SEHNR and CDR2 FQNEAQ come from the germline V gene (reference sequence). Trimming took 5 bases from V and 8 from J, leaving 18 bases between them.

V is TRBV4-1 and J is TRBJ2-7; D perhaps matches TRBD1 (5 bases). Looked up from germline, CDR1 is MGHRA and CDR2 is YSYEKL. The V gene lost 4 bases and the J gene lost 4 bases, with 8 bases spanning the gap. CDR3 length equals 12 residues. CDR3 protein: CASSPQGYEQYF. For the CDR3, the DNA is TGCGCCAGCAGCCCCCAGGGTTACGAGCAGTACTTC.

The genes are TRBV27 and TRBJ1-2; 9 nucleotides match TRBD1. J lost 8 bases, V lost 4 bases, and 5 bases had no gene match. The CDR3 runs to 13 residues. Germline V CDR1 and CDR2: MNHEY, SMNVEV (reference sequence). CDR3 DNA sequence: TGTGCCAGCAGTTCCATGGACAGGGGCGGCTACACCTTC. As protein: CASSSMDRGGYTF.

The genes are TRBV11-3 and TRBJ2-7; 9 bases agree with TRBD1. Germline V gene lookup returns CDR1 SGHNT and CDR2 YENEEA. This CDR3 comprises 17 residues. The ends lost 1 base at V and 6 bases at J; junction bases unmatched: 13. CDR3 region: CASSLGVGRTGEGEQYF. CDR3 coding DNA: TGTGCCAGCAGCTTAGGAGTCGGGAGGACAGGGGAAGGCGAGCAGTACTTC.

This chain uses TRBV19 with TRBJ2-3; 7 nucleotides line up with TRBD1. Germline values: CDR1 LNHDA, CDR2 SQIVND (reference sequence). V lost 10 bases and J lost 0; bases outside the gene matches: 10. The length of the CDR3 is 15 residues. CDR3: CATSPLTGSTDTQYF. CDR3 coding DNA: TGTGCCACCTCCCCCCTGACAGGGAGCACAGATACGCAGTATTTT.

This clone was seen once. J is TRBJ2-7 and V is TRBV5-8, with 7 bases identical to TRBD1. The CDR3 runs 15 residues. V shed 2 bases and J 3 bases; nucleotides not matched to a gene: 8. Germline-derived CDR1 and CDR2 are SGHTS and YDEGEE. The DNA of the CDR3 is TGTGCCAGCAGCTTAGGGGGCCTGCTCCGCTACGAGCAGTACTTC. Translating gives CASSLGGLLRYEQYF.

This CDR3 reads CASSLRDTRGYTF. For the CDR3, the DNA is TGTGCCAGCAGTTTACGGGACACTCGTGGCTACACCTTC. The chain joins TRBV28 to TRBJ1-2, with a tentative D call TRBD1 (6 bases). Germline values: CDR1 MDHEN, CDR2 SYDVKM. The CDR3 length is 13 residues. V shed 2 bases and J shed 7 bases, with 11 bases lying between them.